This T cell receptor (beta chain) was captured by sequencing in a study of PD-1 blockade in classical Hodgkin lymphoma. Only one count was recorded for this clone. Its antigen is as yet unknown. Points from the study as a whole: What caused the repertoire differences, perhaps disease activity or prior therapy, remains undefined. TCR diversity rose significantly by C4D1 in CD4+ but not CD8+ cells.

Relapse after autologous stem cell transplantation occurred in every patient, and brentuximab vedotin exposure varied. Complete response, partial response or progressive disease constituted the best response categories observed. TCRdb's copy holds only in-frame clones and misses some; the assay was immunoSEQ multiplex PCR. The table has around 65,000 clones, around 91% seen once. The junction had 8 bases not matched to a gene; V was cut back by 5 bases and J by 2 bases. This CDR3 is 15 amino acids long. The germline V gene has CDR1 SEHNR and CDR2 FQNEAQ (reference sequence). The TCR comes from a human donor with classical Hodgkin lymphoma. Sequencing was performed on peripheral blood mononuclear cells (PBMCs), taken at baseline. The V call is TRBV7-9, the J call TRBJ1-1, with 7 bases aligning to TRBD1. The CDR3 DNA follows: TGTGCCAGCAGCCTACAGGGGATACTAAACACTGAAGCTTTCTTT. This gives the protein CASSLQGILNTEAFF.